This entry describes one T cell receptor (beta chain). Its antigen is not known. This specimen belongs to a study of T cell responses to AZD1222 COVID-19 vaccine. Germline V lookup: CDR1 SGHRS, CDR2 YFSETQ. Trimming took 0 bases from V and 4 from J, leaving 10 bases between them. This CDR3 has 14 amino acids. Study-wide results and limits: Reports say nearly half of spike-specific TCRs go after unmutated variant regions. Sampling captured repertoires only after the peak T cell response. Among vaccine-associated CD4 TCRs, coverage spanned spike, with dominance at 160-218 and 743-854.

The assay was immunoSEQ multiplex PCR, and TCRdb's table has in-frame clones only and misses some. The sample carries about 160,000 clones, 85% to 95% recorded once. This rearrangement joins TRBV5-1 to TRBJ1-1; D may be TRBD1 (5 bases). The material sequenced was peripheral blood, taken 28 days after the second AZD1222 dose. The sequence came from an adult who received the AZD1222 COVID-19 vaccine. The CDR3 loop reads CASSLDARGTEAFF. The CDR3 nucleotides are TGCGCCAGCAGCTTGGACGCGAGGGGCACTGAAGCTTTCTTT.